This T cell receptor beta chain emerged from a study of cytomegalovirus exposure and HLA in healthy donors. The CDR3 contains 15 residues. Germline-derived CDR1 and CDR2 are SEHNR and FQNEAQ (reference sequence). V shed 5 bases and J shed 7 bases, with 20 bases lying between them. Study-level points and caveats: Analyzed later, most CMV-associated TCR beta chains appeared HLA-restricted. The investigators catalogued about 170 TCR beta chains as cytomegalovirus-associated.

PCR amplification relied on 60 Vbeta primers (plus 13 Jbeta primers). In the authors' workflow: Roughly 11 million shared chains were among tens of millions of unique TCR beta chains counted in a later analysis. Produced via immunoSEQ multiplex PCR; TCRdb's table is partial and in-frame only. That table supplies the V and J calls and clone size; D and trimming were determined from the DNA. The sample records around 130,000 clones, 70% to 75% being singletons. At sampling all donors were nominally healthy, likely with unrecorded immune exposures. Remarks on this clone: Antigen: not known.

This TCR was sampled from a woman in her 40s in good health and CMV-seropositive. This sequence joins TRBV7-9 and TRBJ1-1; D is unresolved. What was sequenced was PBMCs. CDR3 sequence: CASSPPGIRTFEAFF. In nucleotides, the CDR3 is TGTGCCAGCAGCCCACCGGGGATAAGAACCTTTGAAGCTTTCTTT.